The following is a T cell receptor (beta chain) sequence with its context. Its cognate antigen has yet to be identified. There are no base qualities to consult, and no much larger clone falls within one base. One collaborating source in Seattle enrolled patients while the patients were actively infected and followed the patients over time throughout the course of disease. Collaborating institutions collected whole blood in K2EDTA tubes following their own protocols. For TCRbeta analysis, collaborators shipped samples in one of three forms: frozen whole blood, isolated PBMCs, or DNA extracted from either of those sample types. After removal of 4 bases from V and 7 bases from J, the junction retains 7 bases not matched to a gene. There are 13 amino acids in the CDR3, from cysteine to phenylalanine inclusive. Only the CDR3 DNA is retained, 39 bases long and in frame from the first base. In the germline V gene, CDR1 corresponds to SGHRS and CDR2 to YFSETQ.

The source of the sample is a study of blood T cell repertoires in COVID-19 (dated by TCRdb to 2019 to 2021). Context from the whole study: The collaborator samples originated in the United States, Italy and Spain and spanned the acute and convalescent phases of COVID-19. The prospective study material was composed of cDNA or gDNA derived from T cells, B-cell-depleted T cells, or PBMCs. The dataset comprised deeply sampled blood TCRbeta repertoires from subjects exposed to, actively infected with, or recovered from COVID-19. The repertoires were made available in a free public database intended to serve as a resource for research on the immune response to SARS-CoV-2. Samples came from the ongoing ImmuneRACE study (first 160 participants) plus 1,254 subjects from 6 global collaborators. Sample metadata almost always included a de-identified subject ID, COVID-19 status, age in years and sex. HLA class I and class II types, where available, came from metadata supplied by the sample provider rather than from assay-based typing. What the authors observed across the whole study: How much clinical and demographic metadata was included differed by source and by participant, and the metadata was provided uncurated.

TCRbeta CDR3 regions were amplified from genomic DNA by means of the immunoSEQ Assay, a bias-controlled multiplex PCR. Per the source publication's procedure: The number of nucleated cells in each sample was estimated by amplification of reference gene primers within the assay. To quantify the absolute abundance of each unique TCRbeta CDR3 rearrangement, sequence reads were collapsed and filtered. For each sample, productive Simpson clonality was calculated as the square root of Simpson's diversity index across productive rearrangements. TCRdb stores this immuneACCESS table with in-frame sequences only. Part of the clones is absent; in the studies checked, under half of the shortfall reflects unresolved V genes, and no reason is known for the rest. Clone size and the V and J calls come from that table; the DNA yielded D and trimming. The sample profile shows 150,000 to 200,000 clones; approximately 90% of them were found once. The ten largest make up about a tenth of the sample.

The receptor was isolated from a woman between 70 and 85 years old with COVID-19, enrolled during active disease. Recombination linked TRBV5-1 to TRBJ1-2; 7 nucleotides in the junction match TRBD1. The source material was peripheral blood. The DNA sequence follows: TGCGCCAGCAGCCCTCAGGGGGATACTGGCTACACCTTC. It specifies CASSPQGDTGYTF.